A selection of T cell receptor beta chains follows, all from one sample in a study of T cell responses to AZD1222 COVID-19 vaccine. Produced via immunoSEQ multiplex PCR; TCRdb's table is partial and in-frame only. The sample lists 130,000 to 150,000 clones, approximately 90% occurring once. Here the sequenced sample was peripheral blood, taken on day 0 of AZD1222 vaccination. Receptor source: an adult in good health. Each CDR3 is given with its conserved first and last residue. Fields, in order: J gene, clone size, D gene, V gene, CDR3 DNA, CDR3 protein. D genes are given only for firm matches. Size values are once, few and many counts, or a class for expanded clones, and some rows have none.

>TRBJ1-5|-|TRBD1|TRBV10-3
TGTGCCATCAGTGAGTCTACAGGGGTAGGCAATCAGCCCCAGCATTTT
CAISESTGVGNQPQHF
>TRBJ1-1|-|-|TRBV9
TGTGCCAGCAGCGTAAGTTGGGACTCCGAAAGGCGGAACACTGAAGCTTTCTTT
CASSVSWDSERRNTEAFF
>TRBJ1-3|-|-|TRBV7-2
TGTGCCAGCAGCTTAGCACCGAACTCTGGAAACACCATATATTTT
CASSLAPNSGNTIYF
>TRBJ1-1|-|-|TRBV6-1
TGTGCCAGCAGTGAAGCGCCGAGCGGTACTTTCTTT
CASSEAPSGTFF
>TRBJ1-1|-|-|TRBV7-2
TGTGCCAGCAGCCCTTCCATCACTGAAGCTTTCTTT
CASSPSITEAFF
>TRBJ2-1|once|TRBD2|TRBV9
TGTGCCAGCAGCCCCACGGGGACTAGCGGGGGGACTTACAATGAGCAGTTCTTC
CASSPTGTSGGTYNEQFF
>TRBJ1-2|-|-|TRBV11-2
TGTGCCAGCAGCGTACTCAGGGAGGGACCTTCCTTC
CASSVLREGPSF
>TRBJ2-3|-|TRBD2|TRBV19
TGTGCCAGTAGGATAGCGGGGGGGCTGGATACGCAGTATTTT
CASRIAGGLDTQYF
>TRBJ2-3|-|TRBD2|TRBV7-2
TGTGCCAGCAGTTCGGGGGGTTCTAGCACAGATACGCAGTATTTT
CASSSGGSSTDTQYF
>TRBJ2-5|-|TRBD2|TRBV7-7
TGTGCCAGCAGCCTGGGACTAGCGGGGGCCCTCGGTCAAGAGACCCAGTACTTC
CASSLGLAGALGQETQYF
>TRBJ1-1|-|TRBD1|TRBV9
TGTGCCAGCAGCGTTCTGACAGGGAAACCTGAAGCTTTCTTT
CASSVLTGKPEAFF
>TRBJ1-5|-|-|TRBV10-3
TGTGCCATCAGTGCCAGCAATCAGCCCCAGCATTTT
CAISASNQPQHF
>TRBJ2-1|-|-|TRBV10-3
TGTGCCATCAGCCAGGGGAGGGGGAGCTCCTACAATGAGCAGTTCTTC
CAISQGRGSSYNEQFF
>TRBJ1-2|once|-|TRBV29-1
TGCAGCGCCGACAACTATGGCTACACCTTC
CSADNYGYTF
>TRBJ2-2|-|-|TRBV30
TGTGCCTGGAGTGTAAACTCGGTTGGGGGGGAGCTGTTTTTT
CAWSVNSVGGELFF
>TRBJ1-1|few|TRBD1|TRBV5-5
TGTGCCAGCAGTCAACAGGGGGCGCATGGAGGAAACACTGAAGCTTTCTTT
CASSQQGAHGGNTEAFF
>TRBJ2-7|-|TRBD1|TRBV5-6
TGTGCCAGCAGCCGGACAGGAAGATTTTCCTACGAGCAGTACTTC
CASSRTGRFSYEQYF
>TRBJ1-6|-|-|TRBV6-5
TGTGCCAGCAGTTACTCGGGGGGCAGGGGTTCACCCCTCCACTTT
CASSYSGGRGSPLHF
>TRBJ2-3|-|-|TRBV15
TGTGCCACCAGCAGAGAGGGGGCCCACACAGATACGCAGTATTTT
CATSREGAHTDTQYF
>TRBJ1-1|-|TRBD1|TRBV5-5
TGTGCCAGCAGCAGGGGACAGGTTATGAACACTGAAGCTTTCTTT
CASSRGQVMNTEAFF
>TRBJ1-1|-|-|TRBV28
TGTGCCAGCAGTTTACCCGTCGTCGGGCGTAAGACTGAAGCTTTCTTT
CASSLPVVGRKTEAFF
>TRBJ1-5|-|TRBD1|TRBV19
TGTGCCAGTAGCGGGACAGGGGGTCACCTAAGCAATCAGCCCCAGCATTTT
CASSGTGGHLSNQPQHF
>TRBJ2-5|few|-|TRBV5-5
TGTGCCAGCTCCTCGGGGAGGGGCAGGGGGAAGGCAGAGACCCAGTACTTC
CASSSGRGRGKAETQYF
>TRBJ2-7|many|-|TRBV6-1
TGTGCCAGCAGTGACCAGGTTGACACTACCTACGAGCAGTACTTC
CASSDQVDTTYEQYF
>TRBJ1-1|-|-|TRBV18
TGTGCCAGCTCACCCAGGGTAGACACTGAAGCTTTCTTT
CASSPRVDTEAFF
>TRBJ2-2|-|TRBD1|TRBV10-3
TGTGCCGTCGGGACAGACGCGAACACCGGGGAGCTGTTTTTT
CAVGTDANTGELFF
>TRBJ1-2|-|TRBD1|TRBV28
TGTGCCAGCAGTTTACAGGGGGCGCGAGGCTACACCTTC
CASSLQGARGYTF
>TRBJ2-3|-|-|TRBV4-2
TGTGCCAGCAGCCAAGACCGAGATACGCAGTATTTT
CASSQDRDTQYF
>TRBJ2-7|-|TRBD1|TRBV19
TGTGCCAGTAAGGGGACAGGGTCTGGCGAGCAGTACTTC
CASKGTGSGEQYF
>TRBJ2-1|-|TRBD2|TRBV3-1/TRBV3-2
TGTGCCAGCAGCCAAGACACCGGGACTAGCTTTCGAAATGAGCAGTTCTTC
CASSQDTGTSFRNEQFF
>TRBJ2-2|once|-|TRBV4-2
TGTGCCAGCAGCCAAGATATGGGCACCGGGGAGCTGTTTTTT
CASSQDMGTGELFF
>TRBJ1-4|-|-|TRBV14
TGTGCCAGCAGCCAAGATTTGGGACATAATGAAAAACTGTTTTTT
CASSQDLGHNEKLFF
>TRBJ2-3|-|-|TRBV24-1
TGTGCCACCAGTGGGTCAGATACGCAGTATTTT
CATSGSDTQYF
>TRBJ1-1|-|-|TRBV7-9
TGTGCCAGCAGCTCCGCGGGGCTGAACACTGAAGCTTTCTTT
CASSSAGLNTEAFF
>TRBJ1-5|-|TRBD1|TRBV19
TGTGCCAGTAGTGGGGACAGGGGTCAGCCCCAGCATTTT
CASSGDRGQPQHF
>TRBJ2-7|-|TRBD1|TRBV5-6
TGTGCCAGCAGCCCGGGGACAGGGAGATACGAGCAGTACTTC
CASSPGTGRYEQYF
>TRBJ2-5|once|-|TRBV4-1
TGCGCCAGCAGCCAAGAGCCAGGCGATGGGAACCAGTACTTC
CASSQEPGDGNQYF
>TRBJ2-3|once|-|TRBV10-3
TGTGCCATCTGGGGTGGTTTGGGGGGCGGCGCAGATACGCAGTATTTT
CAIWGGLGGGADTQYF
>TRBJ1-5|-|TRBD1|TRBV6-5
TGTGCCAGCAGGAGCAGGGGGACCAATCAGCCCCAGCATTTT
CASRSRGTNQPQHF
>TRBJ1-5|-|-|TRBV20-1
TGCAGTGTCAAGGGTGGTCAGCCCCAGCATTTT
CSVKGGQPQHF
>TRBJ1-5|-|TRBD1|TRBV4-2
TGTGCCAGCAGCCAAGATTGGACAAGATATCCCGGACAGGGGGATCAGCCCCAGCATTTT
CASSQDWTRYPGQGDQPQHF
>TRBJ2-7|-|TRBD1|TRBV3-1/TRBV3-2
TGTGCCAGCAGCCAAGGACAGGGGCCCCCCTACGAGCAGTACTTC
CASSQGQGPPYEQYF
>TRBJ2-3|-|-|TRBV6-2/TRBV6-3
TGTGCCAGCAGCGAAAATAGTCCCCCAGATACGCAGTATTTT
CASSENSPPDTQYF
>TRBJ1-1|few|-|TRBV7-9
TGTGCCAGCAGCTTAGCGGCAGAAACTGAAGCTTTCTTT
CASSLAAETEAFF